The clone carrying this T cell receptor (beta chain) has just a few counts. Its antigen is still unknown. HTBI primers from iRepertoire and Arm-PCR of CDR3 regions yielded the TCR beta libraries. MiXCR, run by TCRdb on the multiplex PCR reads, gives a single entry per CDR3 protein. The sample has approximately 690,000 distinct CDR3 sequences, 25% to 35% seen once. This specimen belongs to a study of regulatory T cells in long-lasting Graves disease. Across the whole study: By definition, persistent Graves' disease involved antithyroid drugs for over 5 years alongside positive TSH receptor antibodies.

V gave up 1 base and J gave up 1 base, with 4 bases separating them. The CDR3 spans 13 residues. Germline V gene sequence: CDR1 KGHSH, CDR2 LQKENI. Broader study findings: Repertoires from persistent disease leaned toward TRBV28, TRBJ1-2 and TRBJ2-5. Peripheral blood alone, not thyroid tissue, underwent study. Patients with persistent disease shared 2,741 public clonotypes, outpacing the roughly 970 shared by new patients.

Time point meaning: persistent/refractory GD, antithyroid drugs over 5 years with positive TRAb. The authors made the TCR library using RNA they extracted from PBMCs. The J gene is TRBJ2-5, the V gene TRBV18; D gene unclear. The clonotype comes from a female donor with Graves disease. The material sequenced was peripheral blood mononuclear cells (PBMCs), taken when the disease was refractory, from a patient treated with antithyroid drugs. As DNA, the CDR3 is TGTGCCAGCTCACCACGGTCCCAAGAGACCCAGTACTTC. It is translated as CASSPRSQETQYF.